This TCR beta chain was recovered during a study of CD8 T cells in Susac syndrome. Study overall: Roughly 6 sequenced Susac syndrome patients had clinically active disease, while eight were in remission.

In Susac syndrome patients, recently defined diagnostic criteria for definite or probable disease were met. Random-hexamer reverse transcription was applied to roughly 0.5 to 1 ug RNA. immunoSEQ multiplex PCR amplified TCR beta CDR3 across 54 Vbeta, 13 Jbeta. TCRdb passed the immunoSEQ multiplex PCR reads through MiXCR, listing each CDR3 protein once. This table holds 180,000 or so distinct CDR3 sequences, around 94% found once. This CDR3 is built from 13 residues. Germline V lookup: CDR1 MDHEN, CDR2 SYDVKM. The V end was cut by 3 bases, the J end by 4 bases, with 9 bases between. The chain links TRBV28 to TRBJ1-1, with no clear D. The sequence derives from a human donor with Susac syndrome. The specimen was CD4+ T cells from PBMCs. The CDR3 region has the DNA TGTGCCAGCAGTTTTAGCCGAATCACTGAAGCTTTCTTT. Amino acid sequence: CASSFSRITEAFF. The full variable domain, rest sourced from reference TRBV28 and TRBJ1-1, is DVKVTQSSRYLVKRTGEKVFLECVQDMDHENMFWYRQDPGLGLRLIYFSYDVKMKEKGDIPEGYSVSREKKERFSLILESASTNQTSMYLCASSFSRITEAFFGQGTRLTVV.